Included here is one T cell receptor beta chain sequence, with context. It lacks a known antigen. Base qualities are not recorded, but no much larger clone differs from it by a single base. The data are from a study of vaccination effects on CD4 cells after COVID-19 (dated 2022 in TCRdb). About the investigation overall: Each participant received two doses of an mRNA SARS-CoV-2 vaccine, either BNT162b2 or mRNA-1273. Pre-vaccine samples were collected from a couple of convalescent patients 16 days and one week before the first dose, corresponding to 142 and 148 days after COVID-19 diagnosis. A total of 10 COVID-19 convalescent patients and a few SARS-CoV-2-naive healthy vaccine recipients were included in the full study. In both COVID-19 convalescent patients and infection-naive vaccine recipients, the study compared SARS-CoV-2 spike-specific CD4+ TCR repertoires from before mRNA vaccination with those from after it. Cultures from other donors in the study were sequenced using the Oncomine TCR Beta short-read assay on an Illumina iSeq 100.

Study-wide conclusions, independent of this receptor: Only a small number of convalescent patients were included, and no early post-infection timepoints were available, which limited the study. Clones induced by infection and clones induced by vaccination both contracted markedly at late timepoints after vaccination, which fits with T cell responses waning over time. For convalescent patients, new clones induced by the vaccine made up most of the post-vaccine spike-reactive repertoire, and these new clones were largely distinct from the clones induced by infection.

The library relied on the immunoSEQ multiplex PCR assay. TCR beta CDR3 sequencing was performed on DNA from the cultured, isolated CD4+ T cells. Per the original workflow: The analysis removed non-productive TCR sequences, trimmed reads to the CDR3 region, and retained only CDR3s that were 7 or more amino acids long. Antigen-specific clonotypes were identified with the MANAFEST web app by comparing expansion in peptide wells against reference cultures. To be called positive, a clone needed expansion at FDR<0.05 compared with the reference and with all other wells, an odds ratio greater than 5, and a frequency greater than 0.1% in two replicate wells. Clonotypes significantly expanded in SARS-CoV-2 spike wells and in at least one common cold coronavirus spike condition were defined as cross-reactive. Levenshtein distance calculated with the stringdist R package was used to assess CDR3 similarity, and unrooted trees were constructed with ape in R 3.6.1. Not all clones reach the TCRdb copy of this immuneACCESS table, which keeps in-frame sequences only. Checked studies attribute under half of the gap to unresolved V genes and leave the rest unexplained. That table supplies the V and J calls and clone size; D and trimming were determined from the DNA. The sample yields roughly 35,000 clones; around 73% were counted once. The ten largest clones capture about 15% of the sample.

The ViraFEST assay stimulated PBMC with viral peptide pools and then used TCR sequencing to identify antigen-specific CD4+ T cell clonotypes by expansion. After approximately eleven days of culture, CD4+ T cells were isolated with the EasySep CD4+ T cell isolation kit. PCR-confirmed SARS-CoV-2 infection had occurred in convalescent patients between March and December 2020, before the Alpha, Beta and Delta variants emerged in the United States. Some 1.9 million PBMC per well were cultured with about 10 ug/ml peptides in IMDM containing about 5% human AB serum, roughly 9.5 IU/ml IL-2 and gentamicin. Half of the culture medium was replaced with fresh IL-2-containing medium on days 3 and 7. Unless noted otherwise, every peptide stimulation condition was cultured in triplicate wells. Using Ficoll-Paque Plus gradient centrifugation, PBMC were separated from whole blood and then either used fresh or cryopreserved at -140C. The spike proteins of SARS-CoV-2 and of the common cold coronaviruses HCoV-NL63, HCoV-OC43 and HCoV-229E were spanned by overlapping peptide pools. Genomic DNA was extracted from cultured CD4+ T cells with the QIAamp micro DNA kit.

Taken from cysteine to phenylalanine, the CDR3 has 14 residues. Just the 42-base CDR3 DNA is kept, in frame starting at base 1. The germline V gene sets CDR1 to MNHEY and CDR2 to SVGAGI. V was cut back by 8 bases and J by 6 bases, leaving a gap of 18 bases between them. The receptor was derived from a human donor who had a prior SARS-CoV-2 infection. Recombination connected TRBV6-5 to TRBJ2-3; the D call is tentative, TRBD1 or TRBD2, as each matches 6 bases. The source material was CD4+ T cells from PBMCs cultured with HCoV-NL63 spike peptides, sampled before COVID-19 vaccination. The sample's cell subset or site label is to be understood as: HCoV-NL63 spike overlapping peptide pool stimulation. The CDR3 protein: CASSPGGLLDTQYF. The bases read TGTGCCAGCTCCCCCGGGGGCCTTCTGGATACGCAGTATTTT.